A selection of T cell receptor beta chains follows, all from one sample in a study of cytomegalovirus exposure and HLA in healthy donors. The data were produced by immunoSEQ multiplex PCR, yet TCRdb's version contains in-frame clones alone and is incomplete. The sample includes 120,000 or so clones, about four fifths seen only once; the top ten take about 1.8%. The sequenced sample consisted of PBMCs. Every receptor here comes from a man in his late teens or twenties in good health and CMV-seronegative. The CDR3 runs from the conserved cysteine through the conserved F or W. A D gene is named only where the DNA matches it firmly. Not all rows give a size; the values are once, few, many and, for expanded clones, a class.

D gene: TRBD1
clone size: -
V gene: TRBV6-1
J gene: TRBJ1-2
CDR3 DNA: TGTGCCAGCAGTGGGCGACAGGGGTCTAACTATGGCTACACCTTC
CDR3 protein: CASSGRQGSNYGYTF

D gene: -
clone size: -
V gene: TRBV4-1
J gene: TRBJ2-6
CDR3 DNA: TGCGCCAGCAGCCAACCTTCCGGGTTCAGCTCTGGGGCCAACGTCCTGACTTTC
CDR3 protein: CASSQPSGFSSGANVLTF

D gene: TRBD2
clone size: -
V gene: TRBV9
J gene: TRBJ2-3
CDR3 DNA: TGTGCCAGCAGCGATCCCTTAGCGGGGAGCACAGATACGCAGTATTTT
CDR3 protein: CASSDPLAGSTDTQYF

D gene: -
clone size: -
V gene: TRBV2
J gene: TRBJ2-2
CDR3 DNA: TGTGCCAGCAACTACAGGGCCGGGGAGCTGTTTTTT
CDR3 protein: CASNYRAGELFF

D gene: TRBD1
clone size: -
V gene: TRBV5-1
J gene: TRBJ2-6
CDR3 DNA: TGCGCCAGCAGAGGCCCAGCTCCGGGGACAGGGAACTCTGGGGCCAACGTCCTGACTTTC
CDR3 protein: CASRGPAPGTGNSGANVLTF

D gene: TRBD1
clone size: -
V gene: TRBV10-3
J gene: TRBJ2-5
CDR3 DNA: TGTGCCATCAGTCCCGGACAGGGAGGTGAGACCCAGTACTTC
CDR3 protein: CAISPGQGGETQYF

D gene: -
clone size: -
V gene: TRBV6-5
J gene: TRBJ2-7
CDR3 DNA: TGTGCCAGCAGTTATCTCGACAGGCAAGGGGACGAGCAGTACTTC
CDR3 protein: CASSYLDRQGDEQYF

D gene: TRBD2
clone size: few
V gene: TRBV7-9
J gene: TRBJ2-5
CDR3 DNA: TGTGCCAGCAGCCATAGTAGCGGGGGCCGGGAGACCCAGTACTTC
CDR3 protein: CASSHSSGGRETQYF

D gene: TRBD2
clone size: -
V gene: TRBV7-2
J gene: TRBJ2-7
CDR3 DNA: TGTGCCAGCAGCTTCGGGACTAGCGGGGGGCGCGAGCAGTACTTC
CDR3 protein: CASSFGTSGGREQYF

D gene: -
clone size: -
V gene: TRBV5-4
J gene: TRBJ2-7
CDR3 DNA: TGTGCCAGCAGCCCGGGACTTCAACTGGGATCTTCCTACGAGCAGTACTTC
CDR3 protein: CASSPGLQLGSSYEQYF

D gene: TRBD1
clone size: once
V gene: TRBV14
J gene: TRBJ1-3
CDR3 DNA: TGTGCCAGCAGCCGACCGGGACAGGGGGTTCCTCGAAACACCATATATTTT
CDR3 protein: CASSRPGQGVPRNTIYF

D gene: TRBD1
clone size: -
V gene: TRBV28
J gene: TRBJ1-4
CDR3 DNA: TGTGCCAGCAGCGGGTCCGGGACAGGGACTAATGAAAAACTGTTTTTT
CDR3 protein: CASSGSGTGTNEKLFF

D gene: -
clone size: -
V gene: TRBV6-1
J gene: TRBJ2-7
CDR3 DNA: TGTGCCAGCAGTGCCTCGTCGAACCGAGGGTCCGAGCAGTACTTC
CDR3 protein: CASSASSNRGSEQYF

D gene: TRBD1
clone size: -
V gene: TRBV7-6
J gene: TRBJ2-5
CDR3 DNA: TGTGCCAGCAGCCCCGGAATGGACAGGGGGGAGACCCAGTACTTC
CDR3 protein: CASSPGMDRGETQYF

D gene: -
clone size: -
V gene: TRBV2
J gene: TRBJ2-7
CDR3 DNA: TGTGCCAGCAGCCTTGACAGGAGCTCCTACGAGCAGTACTTC
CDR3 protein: CASSLDRSSYEQYF

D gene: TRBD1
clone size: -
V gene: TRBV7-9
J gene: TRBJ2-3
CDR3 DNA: TGTGCCAGCAGTCATATGGGGACAGGGGGCACCGATACGCAGTATTTT
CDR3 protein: CASSHMGTGGTDTQYF

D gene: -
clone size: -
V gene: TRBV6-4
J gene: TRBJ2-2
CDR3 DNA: TGTGCCAGCAGTCCTCTTCCAGGAATGGTCACCGGGGAGCTGTTTTTT
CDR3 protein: CASSPLPGMVTGELFF

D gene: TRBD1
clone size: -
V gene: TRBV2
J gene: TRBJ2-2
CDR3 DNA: TGTGCCAGCAGTGAAGAGGGACAGTCGAACACCGGGGAGCTGTTTTTT
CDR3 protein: CASSEEGQSNTGELFF

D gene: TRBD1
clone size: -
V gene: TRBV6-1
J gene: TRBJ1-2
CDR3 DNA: TGTGCCAGCAGGGGGGACAGTAACTATGGCTACACCTTC
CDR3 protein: CASRGDSNYGYTF

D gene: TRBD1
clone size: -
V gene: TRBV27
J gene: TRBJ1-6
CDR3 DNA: TGTGCCAGCAGATTACAGGGGTATAATTCACCCCTCCACTTT
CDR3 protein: CASRLQGYNSPLHF

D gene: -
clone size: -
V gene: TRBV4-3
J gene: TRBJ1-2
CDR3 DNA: TGCGCCAGCAGACACGTTGGGGGGGTTCGGACTGGCTACACCTTC
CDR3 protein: CASRHVGGVRTGYTF

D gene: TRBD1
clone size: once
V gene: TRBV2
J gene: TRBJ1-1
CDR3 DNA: TGTGCCAGCAGCCGACAGGGGCGGAATACTGAAGCTTTCTTT
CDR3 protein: CASSRQGRNTEAFF

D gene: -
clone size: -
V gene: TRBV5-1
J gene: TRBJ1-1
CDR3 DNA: TGCGCCAGCAGCCCCGACGGGGGGCAAAGCACTGAAGCTTTCTTT
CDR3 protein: CASSPDGGQSTEAFF

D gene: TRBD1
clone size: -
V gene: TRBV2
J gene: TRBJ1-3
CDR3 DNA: TGTGCCAGCAGGTTCCGGGACAGCTCTGGAAACACCATATATTTT
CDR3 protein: CASRFRDSSGNTIYF

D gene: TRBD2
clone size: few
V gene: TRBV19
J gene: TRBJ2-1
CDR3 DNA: TGTGCCAGTACCCCGCAGGTAGCGGGGCACAATGAGCAGTTCTTC
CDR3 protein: CASTPQVAGHNEQFF

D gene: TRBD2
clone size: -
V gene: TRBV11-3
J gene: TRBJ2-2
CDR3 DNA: TGTGCCAGCAGCTTAGGTTCGGGCGGGAGCACCGGGGAGCTGTTTTTT
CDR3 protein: CASSLGSGGSTGELFF